Below are 5 T cell receptor beta chains sequenced from a single sample in a study of cytomegalovirus exposure and HLA in healthy donors. Using immunoSEQ multiplex PCR, the repertoire was profiled, and TCRdb retains in-frame clones only, with some absent. Here the sample spans tens of thousands of clones, 80% to 95% being singletons. Sequenced: PBMCs. The receptors here all came from a young man in good health and CMV-seronegative.

The chain joins TRBV30 to TRBJ1-5; 10 positions match TRBD1. Trimming took 4 bases from V and 3 from J; bases not matched to a gene: 6. This CDR3 contains 15 residues. CDR1 is GTSNPN, CDR2 SVGIG, per germline (reference sequence). CDR3 residues: CAWNQGQGNNQPQHF. The CDR3 nucleotides are TGTGCCTGGAACCAGGGACAGGGGAACAATCAGCCCCAGCATTTT.

The chain carries TRBV11-2 and TRBJ1-1; 9 nucleotides align to TRBD1. The V gene end was trimmed by 3 bases and the J gene end by 1 base; junction bases not matched to a gene: 3. There are 15 residues in the CDR3. CDR1 is SGHAT, CDR2 FQNNGV, per germline. In DNA, the CDR3 is TGTGCCAGCAGCTTGGGACAGGGCCAGAACACTGAAGCTTTCTTT. Translated, it gives CASSLGQGQNTEAFF.

This chain uses TRBV6-1 with TRBJ2-1, with a weak D call TRBD2 (6 bases). Trimming took off 5 bases at V and 12 bases at J, with 11 bases between the two ends. The CDR3 runs to 11 residues. CDR1 is MNHNS, CDR2 SASEGT, per germline. The CDR3 coding sequence is TGTGCCAGCAGTTCCGGGACTGGGCAGTTCTTC. Protein: CASSSGTGQFF.

The chain employs TRBV2 and TRBJ1-2; TRBD1 matches at 7 bases. This CDR3 is built from 13 residues. The germline CDR1 and CDR2 sequences are SNHLY and FYNNEI. J lost 7 bases, V lost 2 bases, and 4 bases had no gene match. In DNA form, the CDR3 reads TGTGCCAGCAGTGAAAGGGGGCCCCTTGGCTACACCTTC. Amino acid sequence: CASSERGPLGYTF.

The CDR3 DNA sequence: TGTGCCAGCAGGCCCCGGGGGGGCGTCTCCTACGAGCAGTACTTC. Translation: CASRPRGGVSYEQYF. The V call is TRBV6-6, the J call TRBJ2-7; 8 bases line up with TRBD2. The trim removed 6 bases at V and 0 bases at J, leaving 7 bases unmatched. The germline V gene encodes CDR1 MNHNY and CDR2 SVGAGI (reference sequence). The length of the CDR3 is 15 residues.